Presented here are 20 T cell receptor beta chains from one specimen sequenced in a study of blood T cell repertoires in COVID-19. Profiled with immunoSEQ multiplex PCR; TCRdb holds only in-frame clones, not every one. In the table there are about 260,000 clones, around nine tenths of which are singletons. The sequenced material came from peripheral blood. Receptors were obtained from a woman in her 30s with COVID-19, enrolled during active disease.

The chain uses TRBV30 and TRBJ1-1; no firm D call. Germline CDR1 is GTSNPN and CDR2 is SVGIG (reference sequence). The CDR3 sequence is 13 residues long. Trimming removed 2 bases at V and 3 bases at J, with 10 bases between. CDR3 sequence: CAWSPRVYTEAFF. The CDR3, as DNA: TGTGCCTGGAGTCCGAGGGTTTACACTGAAGCTTTCTTT.

CDR3 in amino acids: CASSNRGGDTEAFF. The DNA of the CDR3 is TGTGCCAGCAGTAACAGGGGTGGTGATACTGAAGCTTTCTTT. The chain employs TRBV6-4 and TRBJ1-1; 7 positions agree with TRBD1. Per germline, CDR1 MRHNA and CDR2 SNTAGT. This CDR3 has 14 amino acids. Trimming removed 5 bases from V and 5 bases from J; junction bases left unmatched: 8.

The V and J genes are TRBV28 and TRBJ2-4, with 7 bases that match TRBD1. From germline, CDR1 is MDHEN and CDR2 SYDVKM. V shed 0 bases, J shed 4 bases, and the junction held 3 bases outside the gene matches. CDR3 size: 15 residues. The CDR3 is CASSLWGQTKNIQYF. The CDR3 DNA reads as TGTGCCAGCAGTTTATGGGGACAGACGAAAAACATTCAGTACTTC. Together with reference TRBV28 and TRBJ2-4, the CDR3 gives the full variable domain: DVKVTQSSRYLVKRTGEKVFLECVQDMDHENMFWYRQDPGLGLRLIYFSYDVKMKEKGDIPEGYSVSREKKERFSLILESASTNQTSMYLCASSLWGQTKNIQYFGAGTRLSVL.

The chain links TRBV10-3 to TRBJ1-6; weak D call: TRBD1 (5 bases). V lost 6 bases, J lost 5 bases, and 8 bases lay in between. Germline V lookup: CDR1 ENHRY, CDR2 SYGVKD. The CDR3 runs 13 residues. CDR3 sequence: CAISGHNNSPLHF. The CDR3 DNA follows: TGTGCCATCAGCGGACATAATAATTCACCCCTCCACTTT.

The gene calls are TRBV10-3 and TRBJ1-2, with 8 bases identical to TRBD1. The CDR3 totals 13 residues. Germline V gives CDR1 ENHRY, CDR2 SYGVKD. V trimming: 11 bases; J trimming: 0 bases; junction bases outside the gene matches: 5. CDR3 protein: CAAQQGANYGYTF. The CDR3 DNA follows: TGTGCCGCACAACAGGGGGCTAACTATGGCTACACCTTC.

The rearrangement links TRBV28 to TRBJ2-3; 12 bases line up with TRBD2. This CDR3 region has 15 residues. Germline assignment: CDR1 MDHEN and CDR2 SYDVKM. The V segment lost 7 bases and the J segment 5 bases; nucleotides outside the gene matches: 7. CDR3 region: CASNRGTSGLDTQYF. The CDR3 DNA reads TGTGCCAGCAACCGCGGGACTAGCGGGCTAGATACGCAGTATTTT.

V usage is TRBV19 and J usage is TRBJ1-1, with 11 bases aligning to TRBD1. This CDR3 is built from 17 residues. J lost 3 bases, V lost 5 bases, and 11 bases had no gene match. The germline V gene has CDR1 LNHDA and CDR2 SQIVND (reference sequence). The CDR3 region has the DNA TGTGCCAGTAGTCCTAATCCCGGGACAGGGGGAGACACTGAAGCTTTCTTT. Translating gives CASSPNPGTGGDTEAFF.

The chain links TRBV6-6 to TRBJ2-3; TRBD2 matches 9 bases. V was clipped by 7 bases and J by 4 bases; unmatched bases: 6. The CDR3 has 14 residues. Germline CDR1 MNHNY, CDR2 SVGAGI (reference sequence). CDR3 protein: CASTPAGGSDTQYF. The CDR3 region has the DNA TGTGCCAGCACCCCAGCGGGAGGCTCAGATACGCAGTATTTT.

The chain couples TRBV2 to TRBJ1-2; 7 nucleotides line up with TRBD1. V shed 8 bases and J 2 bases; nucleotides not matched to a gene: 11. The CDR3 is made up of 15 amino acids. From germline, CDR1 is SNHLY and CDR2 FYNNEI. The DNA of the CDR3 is TGTGCCAGCTCCTCCAGGGGGAGAAAGAACTATGGCTACACCTTC. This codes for CASSSRGRKNYGYTF.

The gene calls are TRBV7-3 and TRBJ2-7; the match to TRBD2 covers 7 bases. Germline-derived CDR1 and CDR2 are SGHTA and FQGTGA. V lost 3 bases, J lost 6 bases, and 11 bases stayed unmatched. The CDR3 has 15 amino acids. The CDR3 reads CASSFNPSGASEQYF. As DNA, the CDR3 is TGTGCCAGCAGCTTTAATCCCAGCGGGGCCTCCGAGCAGTACTTC. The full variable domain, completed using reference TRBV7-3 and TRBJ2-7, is GAGVSQTPSNKVTEKGKYVELRCDPISGHTALYWYRQSLGQGPEFLIYFQGTGAADDSGLPNDRFFAVRPEGSVSTLKIQRTERGDSAVYLCASSFNPSGASEQYFGPGTRLTVT.

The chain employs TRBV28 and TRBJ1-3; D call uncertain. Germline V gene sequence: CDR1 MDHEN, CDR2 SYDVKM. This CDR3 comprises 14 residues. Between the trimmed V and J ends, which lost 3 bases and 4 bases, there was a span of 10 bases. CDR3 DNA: TGTGCCAGCAGTTTTCGGTCCCCAGGAAACACCATATATTTT. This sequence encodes CASSFRSPGNTIYF.

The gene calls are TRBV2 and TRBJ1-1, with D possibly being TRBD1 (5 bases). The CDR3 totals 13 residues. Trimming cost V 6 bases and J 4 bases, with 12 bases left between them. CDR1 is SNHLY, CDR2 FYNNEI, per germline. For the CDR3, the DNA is TGTGCCAGCAGGGAGACAGTGCGCACTGAAGCTTTCTTT. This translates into CASRETVRTEAFF.

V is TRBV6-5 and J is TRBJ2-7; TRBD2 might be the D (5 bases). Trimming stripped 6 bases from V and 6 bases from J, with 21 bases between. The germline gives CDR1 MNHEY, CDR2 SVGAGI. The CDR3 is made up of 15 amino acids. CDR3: CASSPIQTSSAEQYF. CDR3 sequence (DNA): TGTGCCAGCAGCCCAATCCAAACTAGTTCTGCCGAGCAGTACTTC.

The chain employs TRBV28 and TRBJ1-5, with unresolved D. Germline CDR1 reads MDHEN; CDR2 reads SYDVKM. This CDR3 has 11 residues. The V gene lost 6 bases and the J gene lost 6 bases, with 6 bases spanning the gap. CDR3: CASSSVQPQHF. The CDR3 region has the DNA TGTGCCAGCAGCTCCGTTCAGCCCCAGCATTTT.

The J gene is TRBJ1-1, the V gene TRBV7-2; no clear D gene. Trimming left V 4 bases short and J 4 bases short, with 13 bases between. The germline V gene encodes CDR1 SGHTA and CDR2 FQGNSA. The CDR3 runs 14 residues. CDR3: CASSSARGPTEAFF. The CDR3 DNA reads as TGTGCCAGCAGCTCCGCGCGGGGTCCCACTGAAGCTTTCTTT.

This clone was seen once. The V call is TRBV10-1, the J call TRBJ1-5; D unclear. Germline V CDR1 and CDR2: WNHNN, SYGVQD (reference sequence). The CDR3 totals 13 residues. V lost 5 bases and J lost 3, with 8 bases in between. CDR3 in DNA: TGCGCCAGCAGTCCGGGAAACAATCAGCCCCAGCATTTT. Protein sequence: CASSPGNNQPQHF.

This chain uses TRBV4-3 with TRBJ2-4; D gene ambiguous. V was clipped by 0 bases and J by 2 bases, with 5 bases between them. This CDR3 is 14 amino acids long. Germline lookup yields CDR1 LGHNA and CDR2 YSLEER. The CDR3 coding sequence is TGCGCCAGCAGCCAAGAAACTACCAAAAACATTCAGTACTTC. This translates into CASSQETTKNIQYF.

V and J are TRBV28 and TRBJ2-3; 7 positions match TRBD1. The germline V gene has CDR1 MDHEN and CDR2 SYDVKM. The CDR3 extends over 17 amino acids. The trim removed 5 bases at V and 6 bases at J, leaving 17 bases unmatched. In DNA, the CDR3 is TGTGCCAGCAGTCCTCCGACAGGGCGACTACTTAGGGATACGCAGTATTTT. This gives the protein CASSPPTGRLLRDTQYF.

The CDR3 region is CASSPRGGGTDTQYF. The CDR3 DNA reads as TGCGCCAGCAGCCCGAGGGGGGGAGGCACAGATACGCAGTATTTT. The chain employs TRBV5-1 and TRBJ2-3, with a weak D call TRBD2 (7 bases). The CDR3 runs to 15 residues. V lost 4 bases and J 1 base, leaving 13 bases between the germline ends. CDR1 and CDR2 from the germline V gene are SGHRS and YFSETQ.

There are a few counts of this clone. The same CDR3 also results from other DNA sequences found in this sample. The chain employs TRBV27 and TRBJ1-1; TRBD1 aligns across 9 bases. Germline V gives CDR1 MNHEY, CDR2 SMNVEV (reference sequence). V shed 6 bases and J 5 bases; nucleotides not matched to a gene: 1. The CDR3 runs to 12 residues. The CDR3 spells CASRTGGTEAFF. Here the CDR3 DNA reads TGTGCCAGCAGGACAGGGGGAACTGAAGCTTTCTTT.